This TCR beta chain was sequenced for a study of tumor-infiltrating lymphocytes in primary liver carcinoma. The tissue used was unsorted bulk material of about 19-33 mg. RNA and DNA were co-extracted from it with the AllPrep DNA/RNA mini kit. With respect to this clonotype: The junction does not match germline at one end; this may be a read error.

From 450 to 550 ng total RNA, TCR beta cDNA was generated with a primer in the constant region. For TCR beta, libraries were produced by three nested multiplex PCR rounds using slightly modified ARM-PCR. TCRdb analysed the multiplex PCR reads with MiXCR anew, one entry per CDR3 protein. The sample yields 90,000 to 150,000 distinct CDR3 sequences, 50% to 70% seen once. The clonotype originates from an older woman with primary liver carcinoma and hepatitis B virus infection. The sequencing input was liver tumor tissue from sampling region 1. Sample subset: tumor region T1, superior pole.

CDR3 sequence reads: CAGSLVLLKSNTRELFF. DNA for the CDR3: TGTGCCGGCAGCTTAGTCCTACTGAAATCGAACACCCGGGAGCTGTTTTTT. This rearrangement joins TRBV11-3 to TRBJ2-2; D call uncertain. Germline values: CDR1 SGHNT, CDR2 YENEEA. The CDR3 sequence is 17 residues long.